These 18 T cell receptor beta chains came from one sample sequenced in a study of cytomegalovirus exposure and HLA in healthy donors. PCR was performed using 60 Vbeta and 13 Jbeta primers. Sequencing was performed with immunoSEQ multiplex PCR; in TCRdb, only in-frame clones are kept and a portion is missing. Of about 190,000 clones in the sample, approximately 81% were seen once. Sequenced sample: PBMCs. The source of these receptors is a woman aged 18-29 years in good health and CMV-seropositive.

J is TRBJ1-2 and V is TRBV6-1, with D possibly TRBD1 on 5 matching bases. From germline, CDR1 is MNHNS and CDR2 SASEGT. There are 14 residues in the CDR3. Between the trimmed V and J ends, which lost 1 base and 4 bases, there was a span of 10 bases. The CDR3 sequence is CASSEDGRVYGYTF. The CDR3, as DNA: TGTGCCAGCAGTGAAGACGGCAGGGTCTATGGCTACACCTTC.

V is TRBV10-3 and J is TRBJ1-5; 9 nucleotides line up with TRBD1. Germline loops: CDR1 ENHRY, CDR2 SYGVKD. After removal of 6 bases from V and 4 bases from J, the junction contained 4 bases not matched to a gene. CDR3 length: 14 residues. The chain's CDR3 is CAIRSDRGNQPQHF. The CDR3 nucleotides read TGTGCCATCAGATCGGACAGGGGTAATCAGCCCCAGCATTTT.

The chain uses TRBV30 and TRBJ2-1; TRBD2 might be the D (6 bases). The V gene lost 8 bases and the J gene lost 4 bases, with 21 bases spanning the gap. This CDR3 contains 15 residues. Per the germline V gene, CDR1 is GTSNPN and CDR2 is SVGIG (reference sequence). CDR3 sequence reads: CAGLRDSNFYNEQFF. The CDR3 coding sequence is TGTGCCGGGCTACGGGACTCGAACTTTTACAATGAGCAGTTCTTC.

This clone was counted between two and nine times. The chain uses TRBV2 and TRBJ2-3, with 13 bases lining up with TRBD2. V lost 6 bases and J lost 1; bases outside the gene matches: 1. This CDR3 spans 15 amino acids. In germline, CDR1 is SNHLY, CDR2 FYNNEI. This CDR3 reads CASRGLAGRTDTQYF. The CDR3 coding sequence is TGTGCCAGCAGGGGACTAGCGGGGCGCACAGATACGCAGTATTTT.

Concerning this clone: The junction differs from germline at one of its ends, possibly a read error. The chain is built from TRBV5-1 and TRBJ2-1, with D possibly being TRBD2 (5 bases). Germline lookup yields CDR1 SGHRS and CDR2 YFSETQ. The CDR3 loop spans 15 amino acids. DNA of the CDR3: TGCGCCAGCAGCTTGGATTTTTCGGGGTACACTGAGCAGTTCTTC. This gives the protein CASSLDFSGYTEQFF.

CDR3 nucleotide sequence: TGTGCCAGCAGCTTAGTTTCCCTTCGGGACAGGGTCGGCGGCTACACCTTC. This translates into CASSLVSLRDRVGGYTF. This chain uses TRBV7-6 with TRBJ1-2; TRBD1 agrees at 9 bases. Per the germline V gene, CDR1 is SGHVS and CDR2 is FNYEAQ. Trimming at V came to 1 base and at J to 8 bases, leaving 14 bases not matched to a gene. There are 17 residues in the CDR3.

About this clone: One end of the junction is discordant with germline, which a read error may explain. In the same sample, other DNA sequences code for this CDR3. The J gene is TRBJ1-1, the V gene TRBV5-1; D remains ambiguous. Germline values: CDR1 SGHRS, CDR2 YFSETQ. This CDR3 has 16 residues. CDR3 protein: CASSLVSISSATEAFF. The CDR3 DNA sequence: TGCGCTAGCAGCTTGGTTAGCATTAGTTCGGCGACTGAAGCTTTCTTT.

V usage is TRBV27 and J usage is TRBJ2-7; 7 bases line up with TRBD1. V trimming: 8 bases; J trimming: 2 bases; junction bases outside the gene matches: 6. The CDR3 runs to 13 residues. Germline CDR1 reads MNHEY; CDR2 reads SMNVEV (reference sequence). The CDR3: CASRKQGPYEQYF. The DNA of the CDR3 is TGTGCCAGCCGGAAACAGGGGCCCTACGAGCAGTACTTC.

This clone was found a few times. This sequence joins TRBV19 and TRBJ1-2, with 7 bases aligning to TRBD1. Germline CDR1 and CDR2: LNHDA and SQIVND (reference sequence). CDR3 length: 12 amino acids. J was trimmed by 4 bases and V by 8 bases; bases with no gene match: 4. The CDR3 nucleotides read TGTGCCAGTCACAGGGGCCTCTATGGCTACACCTTC. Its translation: CASHRGLYGYTF.

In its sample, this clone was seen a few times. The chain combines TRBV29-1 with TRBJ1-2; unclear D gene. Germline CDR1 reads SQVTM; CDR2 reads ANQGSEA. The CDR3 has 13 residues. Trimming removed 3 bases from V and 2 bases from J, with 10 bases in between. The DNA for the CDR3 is TGCAGCGTTGATGAGGGTTACAACTATGGCTACACCTTC. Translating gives CSVDEGYNYGYTF.

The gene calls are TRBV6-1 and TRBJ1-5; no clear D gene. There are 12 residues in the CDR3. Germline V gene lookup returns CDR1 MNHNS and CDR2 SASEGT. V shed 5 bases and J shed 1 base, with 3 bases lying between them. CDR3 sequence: CASSPSNQPQHF. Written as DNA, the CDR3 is TGTGCCAGCAGTCCGAGCAATCAGCCCCAGCATTTT.

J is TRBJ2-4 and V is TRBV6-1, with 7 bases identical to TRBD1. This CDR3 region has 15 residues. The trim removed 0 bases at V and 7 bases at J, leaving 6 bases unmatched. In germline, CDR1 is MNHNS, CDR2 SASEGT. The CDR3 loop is CASSEAIGGGNIQYF. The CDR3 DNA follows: TGTGCCAGCAGTGAAGCGATAGGGGGCGGGAACATTCAGTACTTC.

This CDR3 reads CASSKSWTGGGQPQHF. The CDR3 coding sequence is TGTGCCAGTAGTAAAAGCTGGACAGGAGGGGGTCAGCCCCAGCATTTT. The chain uses TRBV19 and TRBJ1-5, with 7 bases fitting TRBD1. This CDR3 has 16 residues. J lost 6 bases, V lost 4 bases, and 12 bases had no gene match. The germline CDR1 and CDR2 sequences are LNHDA and SQIVND (reference sequence).

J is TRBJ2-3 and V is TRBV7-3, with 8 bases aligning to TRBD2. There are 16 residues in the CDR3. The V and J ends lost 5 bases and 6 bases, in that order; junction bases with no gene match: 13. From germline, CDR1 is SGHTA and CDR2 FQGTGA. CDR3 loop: CASSLYGPGTRDTQYF. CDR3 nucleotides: TGTGCCAGCAGCCTCTACGGTCCCGGGACTAGGGATACGCAGTATTTT.

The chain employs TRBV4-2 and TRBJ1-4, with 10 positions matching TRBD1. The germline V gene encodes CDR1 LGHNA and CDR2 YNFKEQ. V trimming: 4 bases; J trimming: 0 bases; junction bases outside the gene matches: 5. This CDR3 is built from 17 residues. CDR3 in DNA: TGTGCCAGCAGCCGCCGACAGGGGGCCGCAACTAATGAAAAACTGTTTTTT. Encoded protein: CASSRRQGAATNEKLFF.

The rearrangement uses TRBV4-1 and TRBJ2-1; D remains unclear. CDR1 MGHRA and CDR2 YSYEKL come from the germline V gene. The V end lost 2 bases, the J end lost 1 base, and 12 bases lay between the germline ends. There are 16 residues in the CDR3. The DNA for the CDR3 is TGCGCCAGCAGCCAAAGAGAAGTGTTATCCTACAATGAGCAGTTCTTC. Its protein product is CASSQREVLSYNEQFF.

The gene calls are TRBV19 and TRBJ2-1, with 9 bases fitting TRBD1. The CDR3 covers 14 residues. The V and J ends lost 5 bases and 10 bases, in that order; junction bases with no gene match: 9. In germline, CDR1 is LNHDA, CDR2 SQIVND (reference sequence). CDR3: CASSSGQGKGEQFF. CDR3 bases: TGTGCCAGTAGTTCGGGACAGGGAAAGGGCGAGCAGTTCTTC.

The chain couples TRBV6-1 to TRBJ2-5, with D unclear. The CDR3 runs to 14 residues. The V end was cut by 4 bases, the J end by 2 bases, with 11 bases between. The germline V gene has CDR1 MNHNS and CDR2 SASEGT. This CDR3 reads CASSGRVLQETQYF. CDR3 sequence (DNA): TGTGCCAGCAGTGGCCGGGTCCTGCAAGAGACCCAGTACTTC.